A single sample gave rise to the 11 T cell receptor beta chains below, sequenced in a study of shared clonotypes between healthy human individuals. The assay was immunoSEQ multiplex PCR, and TCRdb's table has in-frame clones only and misses some. The table lists 450,000 to 500,000 clones, around 85% of them singletons. Material: PBMCs. The receptors here all came from a woman aged 40 to 49 in good health. Some clones in this sample may be carry-over from other donors' samples.

The CDR3 DNA reads as TGCGCCAGCAGGTCTGACAATCAGCCCCAGCATTTT. This gives the protein CASRSDNQPQHF. V is TRBV10-2 and J is TRBJ1-5; D is undetermined. The CDR3 totals 12 residues. V dropped 6 bases and J dropped 3 bases, with 6 bases sitting between them. In germline, CDR1 is WSHSY, CDR2 SAAADI.

Concerning this clone: A read error is possible here, since a much larger clone lies one base away. V gene TRBV15 combines with J gene TRBJ2-2, with 7 bases identical to TRBD1. Germline-derived CDR1 and CDR2 are LNHNV and YYDKDF (reference sequence). This CDR3 spans 16 amino acids. The CDR3 DNA reads TGTGCCGCCAGCAGTCGGGACAGCAGGAACACCGGGGAGCTGTTTTTT. Protein product: CAASSRDSRNTGELFF. The whole variable domain, remainder taken from reference TRBV15 and TRBJ2-2, is DAMVIQNPRYQVTQFGKPVTLSCSQTLNHNVMYWYQQKSSQAPKLLFHYYDKDFNNEADTPDNFQSRRPNTSFCFLDIRSPGLGDTAMYLCAASSRDSRNTGELFFGEGSRLTVL.

Notes on this clone: This probably arose from a read error, given a far larger clone one base away. The CDR3 sequence: CASSGVGLGEKLFF. Written as DNA, the CDR3 is TGTGCCAGCAGTGGAGTGGGGTTGGGGGAAAAACTGTTTTTT. This chain connects TRBV28 to TRBJ1-4; no reliable D call. This CDR3 is 14 amino acids long. CDR1 MDHEN and CDR2 SYDVKM come from the germline V gene. V was clipped by 5 bases and J by 8 bases, with 15 bases between them.

The genes are TRBV18 and TRBJ2-5, with 7 positions matching TRBD1. The CDR3 loop spans 15 amino acids. V lost 3 bases, J lost 4 bases, and 8 bases stayed unmatched. Germline V lookup: CDR1 KGHSH, CDR2 LQKENI. The chain's CDR3 is CASSPEQGWSETQYF. CDR3 coding DNA: TGTGCCAGCTCACCTGAACAGGGGTGGTCAGAGACCCAGTACTTC.

The chain carries TRBV18 and TRBJ1-1; TRBD1 matches at 7 bases. The CDR3 totals 15 residues. The trim removed 6 bases at V and 5 bases at J, leaving 12 bases unmatched. Looked up from germline, CDR1 is KGHSH and CDR2 is LQKENI. The CDR3 loop is CASSPQGDGETEAFF. The CDR3 nucleotides read TGTGCCAGCTCGCCTCAGGGGGATGGAGAAACTGAAGCTTTCTTT.

This sequence joins TRBV7-6 and TRBJ2-5; D not certain. Germline lookup yields CDR1 SGHVS and CDR2 FNYEAQ. The CDR3 runs to 15 residues. V was clipped by 2 bases and J by 0 bases, with 10 bases between them. For the CDR3, the DNA is TGTGCCAGCAGCTTAAGCAGGATATACCAAGAGACCCAGTACTTC. Translating it yields CASSLSRIYQETQYF.

Points on this clone: With a far larger clone one base away, a read error is the likely cause. The genes are TRBV10-3 and TRBJ2-5, with TRBD2 matching 7 bases. The DNA end is a closer match to TRBJ2-7, so the J assignment may be wrong. The CDR3 covers 13 residues. The V gene's germline CDR1 is ENHRY and CDR2 SYGVKD. The CDR3 nucleotides are TGTGCCATCAGTGATGAGCGGGACGGCGAGCAGTACTTC. Translation gives CAISDERDGEQYF.

To note about this clone: A far more abundant clone sits one base away, making this likely a read error. V and J are TRBV27 and TRBJ2-7; D remains unclear. From germline, CDR1 is MNHEY and CDR2 SMNVEV (reference sequence). The length of the CDR3 is 12 residues. For the CDR3, the DNA is TGTGCCGGCAGGTCCCCCTCGTACGAGCAGTACTTC. Encoded protein: CAGRSPSYEQYF.

The chain has TRBV5-1 and TRBJ2-2; D is ambiguous. Looked up from germline, CDR1 is SGHRS and CDR2 is YFSETQ. V lost 0 bases and J lost 4, with 7 bases in between. The CDR3 spans 14 residues. The CDR3 nucleotides read TGCGCCAGCAGCTTGGCTAGGGCCACCGGGGAGCTGTTTTTT. Its protein product is CASSLARATGELFF.

The chain recombines TRBV28 with TRBJ2-7, with TRBD1 identical over 8 bases. Germline CDR1 and CDR2: MDHEN and SYDVKM. This CDR3 has 12 amino acids. V was pared by 6 bases and J by 3 bases, with 1 base of the junction left unmatched. CDR3 sequence: CASSDRGYEQYF. DNA for the CDR3: TGTGCCAGCAGCGACAGGGGCTACGAGCAGTACTTC.

The chain is built from TRBV28 and TRBJ1-2; a possible D gene is TRBD1 (6 bases). The CDR3 has 17 amino acids. Trimming removed 3 bases from V and 4 bases from J, with 21 bases in between. CDR1 and CDR2 from the germline V gene are MDHEN and SYDVKM. The CDR3 coding sequence is TGTGCCAGCAGTTTTGGAGGGGGGGCGCGTTTCGTCTATGGCTACACCTTC. This translates into CASSFGGGARFVYGYTF.